This T cell receptor beta chain came from a study of regulatory T cells in long-lasting Graves disease. Time point defined: newly diagnosed GD, antithyroid drugs for less than 3 months. PBMCs were the source of the RNA used for TCR sequencing. The authors diagnosed Graves' disease using American Thyroid Association guidelines. Turning to this clonotype: Its matching antigen is unknown.

For TCR beta, libraries came from iRepertoire HTBI primers and Arm-PCR of CDR3 regions. One entry per CDR3 protein results from TCRdb running MiXCR on the multiplex PCR reads. Here the sample spans approximately 540,000 distinct CDR3 sequences, 12% being singletons. This CDR3 is built from 16 residues. Losses at the gene ends were 3 bases for V and 4 bases for J; bases not matched to a gene: 6. Germline assignment: CDR1 MDHEN and CDR2 SYDVKM. Broader study findings: Persistent disease preferred TRBV28, TRBJ1-2 and TRBJ2-5.

These same records also appear under a second study, on T cells in Graves' hyperthyroidism and ophthalmopathy. That report adds: Stable hyperthyroidism: no ophthalmopathy progression over 18 months of follow-up. Blood also contained most expanded thyroid clonotypes above 0.001.

The rearrangement links TRBV28 to TRBJ2-1; TRBD2 aligns across 10 bases. The TCR comes from a woman aged 25 to 39 with Graves disease. The sample in question was peripheral blood mononuclear cells (PBMCs), obtained at new diagnosis, from a patient treated with antithyroid drugs. CDR3 in DNA: TGTGCCAGCAGTTTTCGGACTAGCGGAATATACAATGAGCAGTTCTTC. Amino acid sequence: CASSFRTSGIYNEQFF. Full variable domain (remainder filled in from reference TRBV28 and TRBJ2-1): DVKVTQSSRYLVKRTGEKVFLECVQDMDHENMFWYRQDPGLGLRLIYFSYDVKMKEKGDIPEGYSVSREKKERFSLILESASTNQTSMYLCASSFRTSGIYNEQFFGPGTRLTVL.